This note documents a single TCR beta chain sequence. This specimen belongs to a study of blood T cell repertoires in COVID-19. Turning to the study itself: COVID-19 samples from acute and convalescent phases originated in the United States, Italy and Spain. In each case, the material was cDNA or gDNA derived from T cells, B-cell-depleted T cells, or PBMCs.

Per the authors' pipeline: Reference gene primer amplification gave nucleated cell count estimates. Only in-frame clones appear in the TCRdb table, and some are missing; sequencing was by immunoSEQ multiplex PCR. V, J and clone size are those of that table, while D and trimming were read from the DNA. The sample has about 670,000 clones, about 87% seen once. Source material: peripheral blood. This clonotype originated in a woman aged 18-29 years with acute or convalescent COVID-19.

The CDR3 region has the DNA TGTGCCAGCAGTGATCGTCCCGGGGAGCTGTTTTTT. Translated, it gives CASSDRPGELFF. This sequence joins TRBV6-4 and TRBJ2-2; D not certain. Germline V gene sequence: CDR1 MRHNA, CDR2 SNTAGT. The CDR3 has 12 residues. The ends were cut back, 3 bases at V and 6 bases at J, with 5 bases in the middle.